A single sample gave rise to the 4 T cell receptor beta chains below, sequenced in a study of spatial heterogeneity in lung cancer. TCRdb itself ran the 5' RACE reads through MiXCR, one entry per CDR3 protein. The repertoire includes under 30,000 distinct CDR3 sequences, roughly 6% of them detected once, and 20% to 25% sits in the top ten. Time point here: blood at routine non-recurrence follow-up after resection. The sequenced material consisted of unsorted whole RNA from tumor, nontumor lung or frozen PBMC. The source was PBMCs, collected at follow-up. The origin of the receptors is a male donor with early-stage non-small cell lung cancer.

There are many counts of this clonotype. CDR3 amino acids: CASSWTGNEKLFF. The CDR3 nucleotides are TGTGCCAGCAGTTGGACAGGGAACGAAAAACTGTTTTTT. This chain links TRBV25-1 with TRBJ1-4, with TRBD1 matching 8 bases. The V gene end was trimmed by 5 bases and the J gene end by 8 bases; junction bases not matched to a gene: 4. The germline V gene encodes CDR1 MGHDK and CDR2 SYGVNS. This CDR3 spans 13 amino acids.

This clonotype came up many times. The rearrangement joins TRBV28 to TRBJ2-1; 7 bases are a match to TRBD2. The CDR3 runs to 13 residues. V shed 6 bases, J shed 5 bases, and the junction held 4 bases outside the gene matches. Germline CDR1 is MDHEN and CDR2 is SYDVKM. DNA of the CDR3: TGTGCCAGCAGAGTGGGAGGGGACAATGAGCAGTTCTTC. Its translation is CASRVGGDNEQFF.

This clonotype was seen only a few times. The J gene is TRBJ1-2, the V gene TRBV15, with D unresolved. Germline CDR1 LNHNV, CDR2 YYDKDF (reference sequence). V dropped 0 bases and J dropped 4 bases, with 6 bases sitting between them. The CDR3 is made up of 13 amino acids. CDR3 coding DNA: TGTGCCACCAGCAGAGATAAAGGCTATGGCTACACCTTC. This translates into CATSRDKGYGYTF. Drawing the rest from reference TRBV15 and TRBJ1-2, the complete variable domain is DAMVIQNPRYQVTQFGKPVTLSCSQTLNHNVMYWYQQKSSQAPKLLFHYYDKDFNNEADTPDNFQSRRPNTSFCFLDIRSPGLGDTAMYLCATSRDKGYGYTFGSGTRLTVV.

This clonotype occurred many times. V usage is TRBV4-1 and J usage is TRBJ2-5, with TRBD2 identical over 7 bases. Per the germline V gene, CDR1 is MGHRA and CDR2 is YSYEKL. The CDR3 totals 14 residues. V was pared by 1 base and J by 4 bases, with 3 bases of the junction left unmatched. The CDR3 coding sequence is TGCGCCAGCAGCCAAGGGTCTAGCGGAGAGACCCAGTACTTC. Amino acids: CASSQGSSGETQYF.